This T cell receptor (beta chain) originates from a study of T cell changes during pregnancy in multiple sclerosis. Sequencing used immunoSEQ multiplex PCR; TCRdb keeps in-frame clones, though not all of them. Among fewer than 80,000 clones listed, about 89% were seen once. The length of the CDR3 is 14 residues. V lost 4 bases to trimming and J lost 2 bases, with 12 bases between them. CDR1 is SGHKS and CDR2 is YYEKEE in the germline V gene (reference sequence). This sequence originates from a female donor in good health, enrolled as a control in a pregnancy study. Sequencing was performed on peripheral blood, taken in the first trimester of pregnancy. This chain uses TRBV5-5 with TRBJ1-1; tentative D call: TRBD1 (5 bases). This chain's CDR3 is CASSPGGVNTEAFF. The DNA for the CDR3 is TGTGCCAGCAGCCCCGGGGGGGTCAACACTGAAGCTTTCTTT.